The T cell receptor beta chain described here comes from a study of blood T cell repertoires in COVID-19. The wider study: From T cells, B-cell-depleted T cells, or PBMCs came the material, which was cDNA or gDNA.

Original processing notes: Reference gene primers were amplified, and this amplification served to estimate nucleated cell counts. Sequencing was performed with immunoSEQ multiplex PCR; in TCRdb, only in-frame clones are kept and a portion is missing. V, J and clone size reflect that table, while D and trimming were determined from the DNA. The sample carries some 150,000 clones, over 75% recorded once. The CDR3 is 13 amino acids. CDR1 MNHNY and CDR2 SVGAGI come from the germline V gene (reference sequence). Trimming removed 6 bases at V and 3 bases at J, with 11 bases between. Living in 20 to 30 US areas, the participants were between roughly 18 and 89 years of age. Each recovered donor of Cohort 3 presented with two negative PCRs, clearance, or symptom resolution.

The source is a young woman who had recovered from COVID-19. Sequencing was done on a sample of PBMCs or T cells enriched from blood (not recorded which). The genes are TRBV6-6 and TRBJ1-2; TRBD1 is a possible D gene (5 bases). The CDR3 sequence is CASRPGLHYGYTF. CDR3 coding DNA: TGTGCCAGCAGGCCGGGACTCCACTATGGCTACACCTTC.